The rows below give T cell receptor beta chains drawn from one sample of a study of cytomegalovirus exposure and HLA in healthy donors. Repertoires were generated with immunoSEQ multiplex PCR, while TCRdb's copy carries only in-frame clones and drops some. Of 150,000 to 200,000 clones in the sample, 65% to 85% were seen once. Sequenced sample: PBMCs. These receptors all come from a woman aged 25 to 39 in good health and CMV-seropositive. Both conserved end residues are part of each CDR3. D genes are given only for firm matches. Size is stated for part of the rows, as once, few or many counts, or as a class when the clone is expanded.

v_gene	abundance	d_gene	j_gene	CDR3nt	CDR3aa
TRBV5-1	.	.	TRBJ1-2	TGCGCCAGCAGCTTGGGAGGGTCCGACTACTATGGCTACACCTTC	CASSLGGSDYYGYTF
TRBV6-1	.	TRBD2	TRBJ2-7	TGTGCCAGCAGGGGGACTAGCGGGAGACCCTACGAGCAGTACTTC	CASRGTSGRPYEQYF
TRBV2	.	.	TRBJ2-2	TGTGCCAGCAAAAGGGACTCGAACACCGGGGAGCTGTTTTTT	CASKRDSNTGELFF
TRBV14	.	TRBD2	TRBJ2-1	TGTGCCAGCAGCCATCTCCAACTAGCGCCGTTGAATGAGCAGTTCTTC	CASSHLQLAPLNEQFF
TRBV4-2	.	.	TRBJ2-7	TGTGCCAGCAGCCATCCGGGGTACACCTACGAGCAGTACTTC	CASSHPGYTYEQYF
TRBV23-1	once	TRBD2	TRBJ2-5	TGCGCCAGCAGTCAATCTTGGGGGTGGGGGGCACGGGGGGGAGAGACCCAGTACTTC	CASSQSWGWGARGGETQYF
TRBV7-3	.	.	TRBJ1-2	TGTGCCAGCAGAGGAGACCGGCGTGATGGCTACACCTTC	CASRGDRRDGYTF
TRBV2	few	TRBD2	TRBJ2-1	TGTGCCAGCAGTCCAACTAGCGTACTGGTATACAATGAGCAGTTCTTC	CASSPTSVLVYNEQFF
TRBV5-1	.	.	TRBJ2-6	TGCGCCAGCAGCTTGGTTCGGGAGCCTGGGGCCAACGTCCTGACTTTC	CASSLVREPGANVLTF
TRBV7-9	.	TRBD1	TRBJ2-1	TGTGCCAGCAGCGGATCTACAGGGGGAACCTACAATGAGCAGTTCTTC	CASSGSTGGTYNEQFF
TRBV27	few	.	TRBJ2-7	TGTGCCAGCAGTTTATCTTCCGGGGGGCGATACGAGCAGTACTTC	CASSLSSGGRYEQYF
TRBV7-2	.	TRBD2	TRBJ2-7	TGTGCCAGCAGCTTAGCTAGCGGGCTCTACGAGCAGTACTTC	CASSLASGLYEQYF
TRBV5-6	.	.	TRBJ1-3	TGTGCCAGCAGCTTGGAGGGGGTCGGAAACACCATATATTTT	CASSLEGVGNTIYF
TRBV5-1	once	.	TRBJ1-1	TGCGCCAGCAGCTTGTCACCATGGGGTCCGGGCAGGAGGACTGAAGCTTTCTTT	CASSLSPWGPGRRTEAFF
TRBV20-1	.	TRBD2	TRBJ2-7	TGCAGTGTAGCGGGCCTCTACGAGCAGTACTTC	CSVAGLYEQYF
TRBV6-5	few	TRBD2	TRBJ2-1	TGTGCCAGCAGTTACTCGCAGGGTCAGGGAGGGAATGAGCAGTTCTTC	CASSYSQGQGGNEQFF
TRBV7-2	.	.	TRBJ2-7	TGTGCCAGCAGCTTGGGCCCCGAAGCCTCCTACGAGCAGTACTTC	CASSLGPEASYEQYF
TRBV7-9	.	.	TRBJ2-2	TGTGCCAGCAGCTTAGGGAGCAGACTGAACACCGGGGAGCTGTTTTTT	CASSLGSRLNTGELFF
TRBV6-1	few	.	TRBJ1-5	TGTGCCAGCAGTAGGACCGAGGGTTATAAGCCCCAGCATTTT	CASSRTEGYKPQHF
TRBV11-2	.	.	TRBJ2-4	TGTGCCAGCGGTATATGGGGGCGAGACAAAAACATTCAGTACTTC	CASGIWGRDKNIQYF
TRBV6-4	.	.	TRBJ1-5	TGTGCCAGCAGTGAGGAGAGGGGAGGAAATCAGCCCCAGCATTTT	CASSEERGGNQPQHF
TRBV11-3	.	TRBD1	TRBJ1-1	TGTGCCAGCAGCGCAGGGGGTTCGGATGAAGCTTTCTTT	CASSAGGSDEAFF
TRBV11-2	.	TRBD1	TRBJ2-7	TGTGCCAGCAGCCTCAGACAGGGGGTAGTCTACGAGCAGTACTTC	CASSLRQGVVYEQYF
TRBV18	.	TRBD1	TRBJ2-5	TGTGCCAGCTCACTAACAGGGGGACAAGAGACCCAGTACTTC	CASSLTGGQETQYF
TRBV7-9	.	TRBD1	TRBJ1-1	TGTGCCAGCAGGCGAGGGACAGGGGGAATGGCTTTCTTT	CASRRGTGGMAFF
TRBV4-1	.	.	TRBJ2-5	TGCGCCAGCAGCCAATTCCCTACAGGGCAAGAGACCCAGTACTTC	CASSQFPTGQETQYF
TRBV19	.	.	TRBJ1-5	TGTGCCAGTACCCAGGGGAGCCCCAATCAGCCCCAGCATTTT	CASTQGSPNQPQHF
TRBV15	once	.	TRBJ2-7	TGTGCCACCAGCCGCCCCCCATCCCAAGGACACGCCTACGAGCAGTACTTC	CATSRPPSQGHAYEQYF
TRBV19	.	.	TRBJ2-3	TGTGCCAGTAGTATAGCAGGGTTCGGAGATACGCAGTATTTT	CASSIAGFGDTQYF
TRBV19	few	.	TRBJ1-4	TGTGCCAGTAGGGCCTGGTGGGGGAGGGATGAAAAACTGTTTTTT	CASRAWWGRDEKLFF
TRBV7-8	.	.	TRBJ2-1	TGTGCCAGCAGCTTCAACAGATGGAATGAGCAGTTCTTC	CASSFNRWNEQFF
TRBV25-1	few	.	TRBJ1-6	TGTGCCAGCAGTGACAGCTCCTATAATTCACCCCTCCACTTT	CASSDSSYNSPLHF
TRBV7-7	.	TRBD2	TRBJ2-7	TGTGCTAGCAGCTTAGTTACGGGAGGGCCGATCGAGCAGTACTTC	CASSLVTGGPIEQYF
TRBV6-1	.	.	TRBJ1-6	TGTGCCAGCAGTGAAGGGGGCAGAATCTATAATTCACCCCTCCACTTT	CASSEGGRIYNSPLHF
TRBV4-2	.	TRBD2	TRBJ2-7	TGTGCCAGCAGTCAAAGAATAGCGGGTGGAGCCTACGAGCAGTACTTC	CASSQRIAGGAYEQYF
TRBV9	.	.	TRBJ1-6	TGTGCCAGCAGCGTAGGGGATAGGAGGGCCCTCCACTTT	CASSVGDRRALHF
TRBV11-2	.	TRBD2	TRBJ2-2	TGTGCCAGCAGCTCTAGCGGGAGTTGGACCGGGGAGCTGTTTTTT	CASSSSGSWTGELFF
TRBV28	.	.	TRBJ2-7	TGTGCCAGCAGTTTTATGCAGGGTTCGATCGACGAGCAGTACTTC	CASSFMQGSIDEQYF
TRBV7-9	few	TRBD1	TRBJ2-7	TGTTCCACCCGGGACAGCTCCTACGAGCAGTACTTC	CSTRDSSYEQYF
TRBV10-3	.	.	TRBJ2-5	TGTGCCATCAGTGAGTCGAAGGCGGTCGGTGTGGAGACCCAGTACTTC	CAISESKAVGVETQYF
TRBV25-1	.	TRBD1	TRBJ2-5	TGTGCCAGCAGTGAACCGGGACAGTTCGGTTTGGAGACCCAGTACTTC	CASSEPGQFGLETQYF
TRBV9	few	TRBD1	TRBJ2-7	TGTGCCAGCAGCGCCGGGCCGACAGGGGGACCAGAGTTACAGTACTTC	CASSAGPTGGPELQYF
TRBV7-9	.	TRBD2	TRBJ2-7	TGTGCCAGCAGCTCAACGGCGGCTAGCGGGTACGAGCAGTACTTC	CASSSTAASGYEQYF
TRBV2	.	.	TRBJ1-5	TGTGCCAGCAGATCACCGACAGGAATAAATCAGCCCCAGCATTTT	CASRSPTGINQPQHF
TRBV19	few	TRBD1	TRBJ2-5	TGTGCCAGTAGTATAGGTGGGACAGGGGTGTACCAAGAGACCCAGTACTTC	CASSIGGTGVYQETQYF
TRBV20-1	.	TRBD1	TRBJ2-7	TGCAGGCCGGGACAGGGAGCCGAGCAGTACTTC	CRPGQGAEQYF
TRBV19	few	.	TRBJ2-7	TGTGCCAGTAAATCGTTTGGCAGGGGCTACGAGCAGTACTTC	CASKSFGRGYEQYF
TRBV5-1	once	TRBD2	TRBJ2-3	TGCGCCAGCAGCTACACGGGCGGCGGGGGGGCTTCAGCAGGAACGCAGTATTTT	CASSYTGGGGASAGTQYF